This paragraph reports one T cell receptor beta chain. In the source study's methods: Reference gene primer amplification yielded estimated nucleated cell counts. Generated by immunoSEQ multiplex PCR, the TCRdb table keeps only in-frame clones and is missing some. V, J and clone size were drawn from that table, and D and trimming were deduced from the DNA. The table lists roughly 150,000 clones, 83% of them singletons. The sample comes from a study of blood T cell repertoires in COVID-19. Overall study: Material from acute and convalescent COVID-19 was sourced from the United States, Italy and Spain. Sources were T cells, B-cell-depleted T cells, or PBMCs; the material itself was cDNA or gDNA.

The CDR3 consists of 14 residues. J gave up 3 bases and V 7 bases, and 7 bases lay outside the gene matches. Per the germline V gene, CDR1 is KGHDR and CDR2 is SFDVKD. This TCR came from a woman older than 75 with acute or convalescent COVID-19. Source material: peripheral blood. This chain joins TRBV24-1 and TRBJ1-2, with 7 nucleotides matching TRBD1. In nucleotides, the CDR3 is TGTGCCACCAGCCCGGGACAGCTTGACTATGGCTACACCTTC. This translates into CATSPGQLDYGYTF.